These T cell receptor beta chains were read from a single sample in a study of blood T cell repertoires in COVID-19. This table comes from immunoSEQ multiplex PCR, and its TCRdb copy is limited to in-frame clones, with some not included. Among under 500,000 clones listed, 70% to 90% were seen once. Material: PBMCs or T cells enriched from blood (not recorded which). The receptors stem from a woman aged 18-30 years with acute COVID-19. The CDR3 runs from the conserved cysteine through the conserved F or W. The D gene is left open where the match is weak. Rows may omit the clone size; those that give it use once, few, many or a size class.

d_call j_call v_call clone_size cdr3_aa cdr3_nt
TRBD1 TRBJ1-1 TRBV19 NA CASGTGTMNTEAFF TGTGCCAGTGGGACAGGGACCATGAACACTGAAGCTTTCTTT
NA TRBJ1-2 TRBV7-8 NA CASSLATAGDGYTF TGTGCCAGCAGCTTAGCGACGGCGGGGGATGGCTACACCTTC
TRBD2 TRBJ2-7 TRBV2 once CASSEAGVGGPSEQYF TGTGCCAGCAGTGAAGCCGGGGTGGGAGGGCCTTCCGAGCAGTACTTC
TRBD2 TRBJ2-5 TRBV7-2 NA CASRLTSGRAETQYF TGTGCCAGCAGACTGACTAGCGGGAGGGCAGAGACCCAGTACTTC
NA TRBJ1-1 TRBV7-8 NA CASSFSFNRANSEAFF TGTGCCAGCAGCTTTAGTTTCAACAGGGCGAACTCTGAAGCTTTCTTT
NA TRBJ2-7 TRBV27 NA CASSPTGLSLAEQYF TGTGCCAGCAGTCCCACAGGGCTGTCGTTGGCCGAGCAGTACTTC
TRBD1 TRBJ1-3 TRBV7-2 NA CASSLGGQGGYTIYF TGTGCCAGCAGCTTAGGGGGACAGGGGGGTTACACCATATATTTT
NA TRBJ2-5 TRBV7-9 NA CASSLRWGGGLQETQYF TGTGCCAGCAGCTTAAGGTGGGGCGGGGGCCTCCAAGAGACCCAGTACTTC
NA TRBJ2-1 TRBV7-2 NA CASSRLSSYNEQFF TGTGCCAGCAGCAGACTCAGCTCCTACAATGAGCAGTTCTTC
NA TRBJ1-6 TRBV2 few CASRGPFPKLQGGPNSPLHF TGTGCCAGCAGGGGGCCGTTTCCGAAACTACAGGGCGGCCCGAATTCACCCCTCCACTTT
TRBD1 TRBJ1-1 TRBV5-1 NA CASSLADRARSTEAFF TGCGCCAGCAGCTTGGCCGACAGGGCGAGGAGCACTGAAGCTTTCTTT
NA TRBJ2-1 TRBV11-3 NA CASSLRFSEQFF TGTGCCAGCAGCCTTCGATTCAGTGAGCAGTTCTTC
TRBD1 TRBJ2-7 TRBV28 NA CASQGASGEQYF TGTGCCAGCCAGGGGGCCTCGGGCGAGCAGTACTTC
NA TRBJ1-6 TRBV13 NA CASSLGLWRGGNSPLHF TGTGCCAGCAGCTTAGGCCTCTGGAGAGGGGGTAATTCACCCCTCCACTTT
TRBD2 TRBJ2-7 TRBV29-1 NA CSVGRAGGFEQYF TGCAGCGTTGGTCGGGCCGGGGGGTTTGAGCAGTACTTC
NA TRBJ1-5 TRBV18 NA CASSPENSGVNQPQHF TGTGCCAGCTCACCAGAGAACAGCGGGGTGAATCAGCCCCAGCATTTT
NA TRBJ2-5 TRBV3-1/TRBV3-2 NA CASSQDAGTQYF TGTGCCAGCAGCCAAGACGCGGGGACCCAGTACTTC
TRBD1 TRBJ2-1 TRBV12-3/TRBV12-4 NA CASRGTEWGEQFF TGTGCCAGCAGAGGGACAGAATGGGGCGAGCAGTTCTTC
TRBD2 TRBJ2-1 TRBV30 NA CAWSSSGNYNEQFF TGTGCCTGGAGTTCTAGCGGGAATTATAATGAGCAGTTCTTC
NA TRBJ2-7 TRBV5-5 NA CASSLLSGYEQYF TGTGCCAGCAGCTTGTTGAGTGGCTACGAGCAGTACTTC
NA TRBJ2-7 TRBV13 NA CASSSRQSSYEQYF TGTGCCAGCAGCTCTAGACAGAGCTCCTACGAGCAGTACTTC
NA TRBJ2-2 TRBV28 NA CASSLGLSYTGELFF TGTGCCAGCAGTTTAGGGCTCTCCTACACCGGGGAGCTGTTTTTT
NA TRBJ1-5 TRBV7-2 NA CASSPQGSNQPQHF TGTGCCAGCAGCCCCCAGGGGAGCAATCAGCCCCAGCATTTT
NA TRBJ2-1 TRBV21-1 NA CASSKTRNDEQFF TGTGCCAGCAGCAAAACTAGAAACGATGAGCAGTTCTTC
NA TRBJ2-7 TRBV12-3/TRBV12-4 NA CASSSTGGQYF TGTGCCAGCAGTTCGACAGGCGGGCAGTACTTC
TRBD1 TRBJ1-1 TRBV11-2 once CASRNTGVGEAFF TGTGCCAGCAGGAACACAGGGGTAGGTGAAGCTTTCTTT
TRBD2 TRBJ2-5 TRBV7-3 NA CASSSKGLGETQYF TGTGCCAGCAGCTCAAAGGGACTAGGGGAGACCCAGTACTTC
TRBD2 TRBJ2-7 TRBV15 NA CATSSGTSLPYEQYF TGTGCCACCAGCAGTGGGACTAGCTTACCCTACGAGCAGTACTTC
NA TRBJ2-7 TRBV28 once CASSLWDKGNYEQYF TGTGCCAGCAGTTTATGGGACAAAGGCAACTACGAGCAGTACTTC
NA TRBJ1-5 TRBV6-5 NA CASIWRADQPQHF TGTGCCAGCATATGGAGGGCAGATCAGCCCCAGCATTTT
NA TRBJ1-1 TRBV5-6 NA CASSSRQRNTEAFF TGTGCCAGCAGCTCAAGACAGAGGAACACTGAAGCTTTCTTT
TRBD2 TRBJ2-1 TRBV7-8 NA CASSLEGKRGFLREQFF TGTGCCAGCAGCCTTGAGGGGAAGCGGGGGTTCTTGCGTGAGCAGTTCTTC
TRBD1 TRBJ2-7 TRBV29-1 NA CSAWTGAYEQYF TGCAGCGCCTGGACAGGGGCCTACGAGCAGTACTTC
NA TRBJ1-5 TRBV4-1 NA CASSQGSTDSNQPQHF TGCGCCAGCAGCCAAGGATCCACAGATAGCAATCAGCCCCAGCATTTT
TRBD2 TRBJ2-1 TRBV29-1 NA CSAITSGRASEQFF TGCAGCGCCATAACTAGCGGGAGGGCCTCTGAGCAGTTCTTC
NA TRBJ1-1 TRBV10-3 NA CAISESGRRANTEAFF TGTGCCATCAGTGAGTCGGGGAGGCGGGCGAACACTGAAGCTTTCTTT
NA TRBJ1-2 TRBV10-3 once CAISVSEDGYTF TGTGCCATCAGTGTTTCAGAAGATGGCTACACCTTC
NA TRBJ1-2 TRBV6-5 NA CASSYSGANYGYTF TGTGCCAGCAGTTACTCGGGGGCCAACTATGGCTACACCTTC
TRBD1 TRBJ1-1 TRBV5-4 NA CASSHTGTGGGTEAFF TGTGCCAGCAGTCATACCGGGACAGGGGGTGGCACTGAAGCTTTCTTT
TRBD1 TRBJ1-2 TRBV28 NA CASSQGQIYGYTF TGTGCCAGCAGTCAGGGACAGATCTATGGCTACACCTTC
TRBD1 TRBJ1-5 TRBV29-1 NA CSAGTGYGDQPQHF TGCAGCGCCGGGACAGGGTATGGGGATCAGCCCCAGCATTTT
NA TRBJ1-6 TRBV19 NA CASSPHDQGKSPLHF TGTGCCAGTAGTCCCCACGACCAGGGCAAATCACCCCTCCACTTT
TRBD1 TRBJ2-2 TRBV7-9 NA CASSLHSTVYGTGVGELFF TGTGCCAGCAGCTTACACTCTACGGTCTACGGGACAGGAGTGGGGGAGCTGTTTTTT
TRBD1 TRBJ1-4 TRBV11-2 NA CASSSTDRVSEKLFF TGTGCCAGCAGCTCCACGGACAGGGTTAGTGAAAAACTGTTTTTT
TRBD1 TRBJ1-5 TRBV7-9 NA CASSLPGQGNQPQHF TGTGCCAGCAGCTTGCCGGGACAGGGCAACCAGCCCCAGCATTTT
NA TRBJ1-3 TRBV4-1 NA CASSQDWRQYSGNTIYF TGCGCCAGCAGCCAAGATTGGAGACAGTACTCTGGAAACACCATATATTTT
TRBD1 TRBJ1-6 TRBV2 NA CASRDRGLDSPLHF TGTGCCAGCAGGGACAGGGGTCTTGATTCACCCCTCCACTTT
NA TRBJ2-7 TRBV7-2 NA CASSFGSNEQYF TGTGCCAGCAGCTTTGGTAGCAACGAGCAGTACTTC
NA TRBJ2-5 TRBV7-9 NA CASSLAVRAQTQYF TGTGCCAGCAGCTTAGCAGTCCGAGCGCAGACCCAGTACTTC